The 28 T cell receptor beta chains presented below share a single source sample, sequenced in a study of shared clonotypes between healthy human individuals. Method: immunoSEQ multiplex PCR; TCRdb's copy keeps in-frame clones and lacks some. The data show some 1,100,000 clones, with 75% to 85% seen just once and 0.52% held by the top ten. Sequencing input: memory CD4+ T cells from PBMCs. The subset was: CD45RA-negative fraction. The receptors stem from a man between 18 and 29 years old in good health. Some clones in this sample may be carry-over from other donors' samples.

The chain links TRBV2 to TRBJ1-5; 7 nucleotides align to TRBD1. The J segment lost 6 bases and the V segment lost 7 bases, leaving 9 bases of the junction unmatched. The germline CDR1 and CDR2 sequences are SNHLY and FYNNEI. The CDR3 runs to 14 residues. This CDR3 is CASKATGEGQPQHF. CDR3 sequence (DNA): TGTGCCAGCAAAGCCACAGGGGAGGGTCAGCCCCAGCATTTT.

In this sample, this clone turned up a few times. This chain joins TRBV5-1 and TRBJ2-3; 10 bases map to TRBD2. The CDR3 is 15 residues long. V shed 6 bases and J 2 bases; nucleotides not matched to a gene: 6. From germline, CDR1 is SGHRS and CDR2 YFSETQ. The CDR3 sequence is CASKPTSGLTDTQYF. CDR3 in DNA: TGCGCCAGCAAACCGACTAGCGGGCTCACAGATACGCAGTATTTT.

This chain links TRBV10-3 with TRBJ2-5; 7 bases match TRBD2. Trimming removed 6 bases from V and 1 base from J; junction bases left unmatched: 14. Germline CDR1 reads ENHRY; CDR2 reads SYGVKD. CDR3 length: 17 residues. The chain's CDR3 is CAISGTLAGDSQETQYF. CDR3 DNA sequence: TGTGCCATCAGCGGAACACTCGCGGGAGACTCCCAAGAGACCCAGTACTTC.

V and J are TRBV9 and TRBJ2-7, with 7 bases matching TRBD2. CDR3 length equals 17 residues. The ends lost 4 bases at V and 3 bases at J; junction bases unmatched: 16. Germline values: CDR1 SGDLS, CDR2 YYNGEE. This CDR3 reads CASSPGLGEGGDYEQYF. The CDR3 region has the DNA TGTGCCAGCAGCCCGGGACTCGGGGAGGGAGGGGACTACGAGCAGTACTTC. Based on the CDR3 plus reference TRBV9 and TRBJ2-7, the full variable domain is DSGVTQTPKHLITATGQRVTLRCSPRSGDLSVYWYQQSLDQGLQFLIQYYNGEERAKGNILERFSAQQFPDLHSELNLSSLELGDSALYFCASSPGLGEGGDYEQYFGPGTRLTVT.

This clone has just one count. Additional DNA sequences in this sample encode the identical CDR3. The chain employs TRBV14 and TRBJ2-1; 9 bases line up with TRBD1. This CDR3 is built from 13 residues. V was pared by 3 bases and J by 8 bases, with 2 bases of the junction left unmatched. CDR1 and CDR2 from the germline V gene are SGHDN and FVKESK. The CDR3 nucleotides read TGTGCCAGCAGCCAGGACAGGGGCGATGAGCAGTTCTTC. Amino acid sequence: CASSQDRGDEQFF.

The table lists this clone with a count of one. The chain carries TRBV5-1 and TRBJ2-2; 11 bases align to TRBD2. Germline loops: CDR1 SGHRS, CDR2 YFSETQ. The CDR3 runs to 16 residues. Trimming took 4 bases from V and 4 from J; bases not matched to a gene: 6. The CDR3 DNA is TGCGCCAGCAGCGTCTTAGCGGGAGGGGGCACCGGGGAGCTGTTTTTT. Translation: CASSVLAGGGTGELFF.

The chain recombines TRBV5-1 with TRBJ2-2; TRBD1 matches 8 bases. Germline-derived CDR1 and CDR2 are SGHRS and YFSETQ. V was pared by 3 bases and J by 5 bases, with 3 bases of the junction left unmatched. This CDR3 is built from 14 residues. In DNA form, the CDR3 reads TGCGCCAGCAGCTCGACAGGGGAGACCGGGGAGCTGTTTTTT. Amino acid sequence: CASSSTGETGELFF. The whole variable domain, remainder taken from reference TRBV5-1 and TRBJ2-2, is KAGVTQTPRYLIKTRGQQVTLSCSPISGHRSVSWYQQTPGQGLQFLFEYFSETQRNKGNFPGRFSGRQFSNSRSEMNVSTLELGDSALYLCASSSTGETGELFFGEGSRLTVL.

The chain combines TRBV11-2 with TRBJ1-3; D not certain. This CDR3 region has 14 residues. Germline CDR1 and CDR2: SGHAT and FQNNGV. V was trimmed by 1 base and J by 6 bases, leaving 10 bases between them. CDR3 nucleotide sequence: TGTGCCAGCAGCTTAGTCGGCCCCTTAAACACCATATATTTT. Its translation: CASSLVGPLNTIYF.

CDR3 residues: CASSYTAFEQFF. CDR3 nucleotides: TGTGCCAGCAGTTATACAGCTTTTGAGCAGTTCTTC. This rearrangement joins TRBV6-6 to TRBJ2-1; D is unclear. Germline-derived CDR1 and CDR2 are MNHNY and SVGAGI (reference sequence). Deletions cut 3 bases from V and 9 bases from J, with 9 bases between. The CDR3 consists of 12 residues.

Details on this clone: A read error likely explains this, since a far larger clone differs by one base. This CDR3 is CASGSRDINIQYF. CDR3 nucleotides: TGTGCCAGCGGCTCCCGGGACATAAACATTCAGTACTTC. The rearrangement links TRBV5-6 to TRBJ2-4; possibly TRBD1 for D (6 bases). Trimming removed 7 bases at V and 6 bases at J, with 14 bases between. The CDR3 covers 13 residues. Germline lookup yields CDR1 SGHDT and CDR2 YYEEEE.

The chain recombines TRBV28 with TRBJ1-1, with D maybe TRBD1 (6 bases). The CDR3 runs 13 residues. Germline CDR1 and CDR2: MDHEN and SYDVKM. V was cut by 4 bases and J by 7 bases, with 13 bases left in between. CDR3 in amino acids: CASSSLDSFEAFF. The DNA of the CDR3 is TGTGCCAGCAGTTCCCTGGACAGTTTTGAAGCTTTCTTT. Using reference TRBV28 and TRBJ1-1 for the parts outside the CDR3, the full variable domain is DVKVTQSSRYLVKRTGEKVFLECVQDMDHENMFWYRQDPGLGLRLIYFSYDVKMKEKGDIPEGYSVSREKKERFSLILESASTNQTSMYLCASSSLDSFEAFFGQGTRLTVV.

The count of this clone is one. The chain has TRBV2 and TRBJ2-7; 7 bases fit TRBD1. Per the germline V gene, CDR1 is SNHLY and CDR2 is FYNNEI. V was clipped by 7 bases and J by 2 bases; unmatched bases: 11. This CDR3 is built from 15 residues. This CDR3 is CASTPGGSFTYEQYF. CDR3 nucleotides: TGTGCCAGCACCCCAGGGGGTTCTTTTACCTACGAGCAGTACTTC.

The chain couples TRBV6-6 to TRBJ2-2, with a tentative D call TRBD1 (6 bases). CDR3 length: 15 amino acids. Germline V CDR1 and CDR2: MNHNY, SVGAGI (reference sequence). V was clipped by 6 bases and J by 3 bases, with 14 bases between them. The chain's CDR3 is CASSPGTRDTGELFF. CDR3 sequence (DNA): TGTGCCAGCAGCCCCGGGACACGAGACACCGGGGAGCTGTTTTTT.

This clone was recorded at least ten times. V is TRBV5-4 and J is TRBJ1-5; D perhaps matches TRBD1 (5 bases). CDR1 and CDR2 from the germline V gene are SGHNT and YYREEE (reference sequence). The CDR3 covers 14 residues. Trimming pared 2 bases from V and 4 bases from J, leaving 10 bases between. The CDR3 nucleotides read TGTGCCAGCAGCTTTGGTGGGGCGAATCAGCCCCAGCATTTT. As protein: CASSFGGANQPQHF. The variable domain in full, with the rest retrieved from reference TRBV5-4 and TRBJ1-5, is ETGVTQSPTHLIKTRGQQVTLRCSSQSGHNTVSWYQQALGQGPQFIFQYYREEENGRGNFPPRFSGLQFPNYSSELNVNALELDDSALYLCASSFGGANQPQHFGDGTRLSIL.

The V call is TRBV5-1, the J call TRBJ2-2; 8 nucleotides align to TRBD1. The CDR3 sequence is 15 residues long. Germline CDR1 SGHRS, CDR2 YFSETQ. Trimming took 0 bases from V and 9 from J; bases not matched to a gene: 7. CDR3 DNA sequence: TGCGCCAGCAGCTTGGAACAGGGGGGTTTCAGGGAGCTGTTTTTT. It specifies CASSLEQGGFRELFF.

This CDR3 reads CASSLDPVSSGNTIYF. For the CDR3, the DNA is TGTGCCAGCAGCTTAGATCCAGTGAGCTCTGGAAACACCATATATTTT. V and J are TRBV13 and TRBJ1-3, with no clear D. The CDR3 is 16 amino acids. Germline V lookup: CDR1 PRHDT, CDR2 FYEKMQ (reference sequence). Trimming left V 1 base short and J 0 bases short, with 10 bases between. Complete variable domain (other parts from reference TRBV13 and TRBJ1-3): AAGVIQSPRHLIKEKRETATLKCYPIPRHDTVYWYQQGPGQDPQFLISFYEKMQSDKGSIPDRFSAQQFSDYHSELNMSSLELGDSALYFCASSLDPVSSGNTIYFGEGSWLTVV.

V and J are TRBV5-1 and TRBJ2-5, with 7 nucleotides matching TRBD2. The CDR3 has 15 residues. The V gene end was trimmed by 7 bases and the J gene end by 2 bases; junction bases not matched to a gene: 11. The germline CDR1 and CDR2 sequences are SGHRS and YFSETQ. CDR3 in DNA: TGCGCCAGCGTCCGTGCTAGCGGACCTCAAGAGACCCAGTACTTC. This translates into CASVRASGPQETQYF.

This clone appeared once. The genes are TRBV6-5 and TRBJ2-7, with D unclear. Trimming shortened V by 8 bases and J by 7 bases, and 15 bases separated the two germline ends. CDR1 and CDR2 from the germline V gene are MNHEY and SVGAGI. CDR3 length: 12 residues. The chain's CDR3 is CASRRPPLEQYF. CDR3 DNA: TGTGCCAGCCGGAGACCCCCGTTGGAGCAGTACTTC.

The chain is built from TRBV7-3 and TRBJ2-7; the D gene is possibly TRBD1 (6 bases). Germline V gene lookup returns CDR1 SGHTA and CDR2 FQGTGA. This CDR3 contains 13 residues. The V end was cut by 4 bases, the J end by 7 bases, with 14 bases between. CDR3 in amino acids: CASSSGAPGEQYF. In nucleotides, the CDR3 is TGTGCCAGCAGCTCAGGGGCTCCGGGGGAGCAGTACTTC.

The sample holds one count of this clone. The genes are TRBV19 and TRBJ2-1, with 10 bases lining up with TRBD2. CDR1 and CDR2 (germline): LNHDA, SQIVND (reference sequence). The CDR3 has 20 residues. The J segment lost 4 bases and the V segment lost 4 bases, leaving 19 bases of the junction unmatched. The CDR3 loop reads CASSSQGAFTGTSAYNEQFF. The DNA of the CDR3 is TGTGCCAGTAGTAGTCAGGGGGCCTTTACCGGGACTAGCGCTTACAATGAGCAGTTCTTC.

The rearrangement joins TRBV7-9 to TRBJ2-7; TRBD2 is a possible D gene (6 bases). The V end was cut by 4 bases, the J end by 3 bases, with 19 bases between. Germline CDR1 SEHNR, CDR2 FQNEAQ (reference sequence). CDR3 length: 16 residues. DNA of the CDR3: TGTGCCAGCAGCTCCGTTAGTGGGAGGAAAGGCTACGAGCAGTACTTC. Translated, it gives CASSSVSGRKGYEQYF.

The chain has TRBV10-3 and TRBJ2-2, with TRBD2 as a possible D gene (7 bases). Germline-derived CDR1 and CDR2 are ENHRY and SYGVKD. V lost 11 bases and J 7 bases, leaving 20 bases between the germline ends. The CDR3 is 14 residues long. The CDR3 spells CASRLGGAGGELFF. The CDR3 nucleotides read TGTGCCTCGCGCCTTGGGGGGGCTGGCGGGGAGCTGTTTTTT.

This clone was counted between two and nine times. The chain recombines TRBV11-2 with TRBJ1-1; maybe TRBD1 (6 bases). V lost 0 bases and J lost 12, with 17 bases in between. Germline-derived CDR1 and CDR2 are SGHAT and FQNNGV. The CDR3 is made up of 14 amino acids. CDR3 bases: TGTGCCAGCAGCTTAGAGAGGTACAGGGTCAGGACTTTCTTT. It yields the protein CASSLERYRVRTFF. The full variable domain, with the rest looked up from reference TRBV11-2 and TRBJ1-1, is EAGVAQSPRYKIIEKRQSVAFWCNPISGHATLYWYQQILGQGPKLLIQFQNNGVVDDSQLPKDRFSAERLKGVDSTLKIQPAKLEDSAVYLCASSLERYRVRTFFGQGTRLTVV.

V gene TRBV5-8 combines with J gene TRBJ2-7; D not resolved. The CDR3 sequence is 13 residues long. Trimming stripped 3 bases from V and 7 bases from J, with 14 bases between. CDR1 SGHTS and CDR2 YDEGEE come from the germline V gene. CDR3 sequence (DNA): TGTGCCAGCAGCTCATGGACGCAAGCGGAGCAGTACTTC. Translation: CASSSWTQAEQYF.

The rearrangement uses TRBV2 and TRBJ1-1; D gene ambiguous. Germline assignment: CDR1 SNHLY and CDR2 FYNNEI. The V end was cut by 2 bases, the J end by 2 bases, with 9 bases between. The CDR3 sequence is 14 residues long. CDR3 nucleotide sequence: TGTGCCAGCAGTGAATTGGTCAGTAACACTGAAGCTTTCTTT. Encoded protein: CASSELVSNTEAFF.

This chain uses TRBV6-1 with TRBJ2-1, with D uncertain. CDR1 is MNHNS, CDR2 SASEGT, per germline. The germline V and J ends were trimmed by 1 base and 6 bases, with 16 bases remaining between them. The CDR3 is 16 residues long. CDR3 in amino acids: CASSEELGLVGNEQFF. Written as DNA, the CDR3 is TGTGCCAGCAGTGAAGAATTGGGTCTAGTGGGCAATGAGCAGTTCTTC.

This clone has more than one count but fewer than ten. The chain recombines TRBV30 with TRBJ1-2; a possible D gene is TRBD1 (5 bases). The ends were cut back, 0 bases at V and 6 bases at J, with 11 bases in the middle. From germline, CDR1 is GTSNPN and CDR2 SVGIG (reference sequence). The CDR3 consists of 13 residues. The CDR3 bases are TGTGCCTGGAGTGTTCTAGTGGGGGATGGCTACACCTTC. This gives the protein CAWSVLVGDGYTF. The whole variable domain, filled in from reference TRBV30 and TRBJ1-2, reads SQTIHQWPATLVQPVGSPLSLECTVEGTSNPNLYWYRQAAGRGLQLLFYSVGIGQISSEVPQNLSASRPQDRQFILSSKKLLLSDSGFYLCAWSVLVGDGYTFGSGTRLTVV.

This clone was counted many times. The chain employs TRBV28 and TRBJ2-5; a weak D match, TRBD1 (5 bases). V gave up 3 bases and J gave up 7 bases, with 12 bases separating them. Germline CDR1 is MDHEN and CDR2 is SYDVKM. This CDR3 has 13 residues. The CDR3 nucleotides are TGTGCCAGCAGTTTCGGACCGCAGGGGACCCAGTACTTC. This translates into CASSFGPQGTQYF.